These 14 T cell receptor beta chains originate from one sample sequenced in a study of OX40 agonist ivuxolimab in advanced cancers. Produced via immunoSEQ multiplex PCR; TCRdb's table is partial and in-frame only. The repertoire includes 90,000 to 100,000 clones, approximately 90% of them detected once, and 0.7% to 0.9% sits in the top ten. Sequences were derived from CD4+ or CD8+ T cells sorted from blood, sampled in a trial of the OX40 agonist ivuxolimab. All receptors come from an adult with an advanced solid tumor such as melanoma, head and neck, liver or kidney cancer.

This clone was recorded only once. Mismatch with germline at one junction end may stem from a read error. V and J are TRBV6-1 and TRBJ2-6; D not certain. The CDR3 totals 14 residues. The germline V gene has CDR1 MNHNS and CDR2 SASEGT. CDR3 loop: CASSEASGANVLTF. Here the CDR3 DNA reads TGTGCCAGCAGCGAAGCCTCTGGGGCCAACGTCCTGACTTTC.

The rearrangement links TRBV21-1 to TRBJ2-1; the D call of TRBD1 is as the table states it, not checked on the DNA. TRBV21-1 counts as a pseudogene. The CDR3 covers 13 residues. CDR3 region: CASSKRQGIVQFF. The DNA for the CDR3 is TGTGCCAGCAGCAAAAGGCAGGGTATTGTGCAGTTCTTC.

This clone has only one observation. The chain carries TRBV30 and TRBJ2-5, with D possibly called TRBD1 or TRBD2 (5 bases each). Trimming stripped 3 bases from V and 1 base from J, with 12 bases between. From germline, CDR1 is GTSNPN and CDR2 SVGIG (reference sequence). The length of the CDR3 is 14 residues. The CDR3 region is CAWRRIGTQETQYF. CDR3 sequence (DNA): TGTGCCTGGAGGCGGATAGGGACCCAAGAGACCCAGTACTTC. The full variable domain, completed using reference TRBV30 and TRBJ2-5, is SQTIHQWPATLVQPVGSPLSLECTVEGTSNPNLYWYRQAAGRGLQLLFYSVGIGQISSEVPQNLSASRPQDRQFILSSKKLLLSDSGFYLCAWRRIGTQETQYFGPGTRLLVL.

This clone was counted a single time. V usage is TRBV21-1 and J usage is TRBJ1-1. TRBV21-1 is annotated as a pseudogene. CDR3 size: 14 residues. Here the CDR3 DNA reads TGTGCCAGCAGCAAAGGGCCCGGGAACACTGAAGCTTTCTTT. Translation gives CASSKGPGNTEAFF.

The rearrangement joins TRBV5-4 to TRBJ1-2, with 10 bases matching TRBD1. The junction had 7 bases not matched to a gene; V was cut back by 4 bases and J by 7 bases. The length of the CDR3 is 14 residues. Looked up from germline, CDR1 is SGHNT and CDR2 is YYREEE (reference sequence). The CDR3 spells CASSRAGDRGGYTF. The DNA for the CDR3 is TGTGCCAGCAGCAGGGCCGGGGACAGGGGTGGCTACACCTTC.

The J gene is TRBJ2-2, the V gene TRBV7-9, with no clear D. This CDR3 comprises 15 residues. Germline CDR1 is SEHNR and CDR2 is FQNEAQ (reference sequence). V shed 4 bases and J shed 6 bases, with 15 bases lying between them. CDR3 nucleotides: TGTGCCAGCAGCTGGCACCCTACGAAGTCCGGGGAGCTGTTTTTT. It encodes CASSWHPTKSGELFF.

This clone was seen only once. The chain employs TRBV7-9 and TRBJ2-2; D is unresolved. The CDR3 is 13 amino acids. V was cut by 5 bases and J by 4 bases, with 8 bases left in between. CDR1 is SEHNR and CDR2 is FQNEAQ in the germline V gene (reference sequence). CDR3 region: CASSHKGTGELFF. In DNA form, the CDR3 reads TGTGCCAGCAGCCACAAGGGCACCGGGGAGCTGTTTTTT.

The chain couples TRBV5-6 to TRBJ2-7; D is undetermined. Trimming removed 0 bases from V and 6 bases from J, with 4 bases in between. The CDR3 loop spans 11 amino acids. Per germline, CDR1 SGHDT and CDR2 YYEEEE. CDR3 nucleotide sequence: TGTGCCAGCAGCTTGGTGGGCGAGCAGTACTTC. It yields the protein CASSLVGEQYF.

The rearrangement links TRBV30 to TRBJ2-4; TRBD1 is a possible D gene (5 bases). The length of the CDR3 is 17 residues. Germline loops: CDR1 GTSNPN, CDR2 SVGIG (reference sequence). V was clipped by 4 bases and J by 0 bases, with 19 bases between them. The CDR3 region has the DNA TGTGCCTGGATTAAGGAAGGGGATACCCTAGCCAAAAACATTCAGTACTTC. Translating gives CAWIKEGDTLAKNIQYF.

This clone was counted once. The gene calls are TRBV7-2 and TRBJ2-1; unclear D gene. Germline V CDR1 and CDR2: SGHTA, FQGNSA. The CDR3 extends over 13 amino acids. V lost 0 bases to trimming and J lost 2 bases, with 2 bases between them. As DNA, the CDR3 is TGTGCCAGCAGCTTAGCTACCTACAATGAGCAGTTCTTC. It specifies CASSLATYNEQFF.

V is TRBV11-2 and J is TRBJ1-6; D is uncertain. This CDR3 is built from 12 residues. CDR1 SGHAT and CDR2 FQNNGV come from the germline V gene. V was trimmed by 8 bases and J by 7 bases, leaving 9 bases between them. The CDR3 loop reads CASQTGNSPLHF. The CDR3 DNA reads as TGTGCCAGCCAGACGGGAAATTCACCCCTCCACTTT.

The rearrangement links TRBV27 to TRBJ2-4, with D perhaps TRBD1 (5 bases). Germline values: CDR1 MNHEY, CDR2 SMNVEV (reference sequence). CDR3 length: 15 residues. Trimming removed 6 bases at V and 7 bases at J, with 19 bases between. The CDR3 protein is CASSTHSDIRNIQYF. In nucleotides, the CDR3 is TGTGCCAGCAGCACCCACTCGGACATAAGGAACATTCAGTACTTC.

The chain uses TRBV6-5 and TRBJ2-7, with D possibly matching TRBD2 (6 bases). V lost 2 bases and J 4 bases, leaving 12 bases between the germline ends. The CDR3 spans 14 residues. Germline V gene sequence: CDR1 MNHEY, CDR2 SVGAGI. CDR3 coding DNA: TGTGCCAGCAGTTACGCCCTGGGGGGTTACGAGCAGTACTTC. It codes for CASSYALGGYEQYF.

This CDR3 reads CARTSGGRSYEQYF. Written as DNA, the CDR3 is TGTGCAAGGACGAGCGGGGGGCGCTCCTACGAGCAGTACTTC. This chain links TRBV30 with TRBJ2-7, with TRBD2 identical over 9 bases. CDR3 length equals 14 residues. Germline CDR1 and CDR2: GTSNPN and SVGIG (reference sequence).